This T cell receptor beta chain emerged from a study of shared clonotypes between healthy human individuals. Study-level background: Each donor's CD8 memory used one plate, CD8 naive two, each CD4 subset three. Study outcomes and limitations: Blood was the sole source, and tissue repertoires probably differ.

Produced via immunoSEQ multiplex PCR; TCRdb's table is partial and in-frame only. The sample lists millions of clones, less than 95% occurring once. About this clone: Its antigen is currently unknown.

V lost 3 bases and J lost 3; bases outside the gene matches: 10. Germline-derived CDR1 and CDR2 are SGDLS and YYNGEE. This CDR3 is built from 16 residues. Terminally differentiated effector memory CD45RA+ cells were left out of the naive CD8 fraction, which was CD45RO-negative and positively selected for CCR7. Each of the donors was a healthy adult who was HIV-negative and had not had a recent acute infection or vaccination. The sequencing sample was made of naive CD8+ T cells sorted from blood. The V call is TRBV9, the J call TRBJ2-5; TRBD2 matches 8 bases. This clonotype originated in a man between 18 and 29 years old in good health. The CDR3 coding sequence is TGTGCCAGCAGCGCCCCGCTCGGGGGGGCCGAAGAGACCCAGTACTTC. Protein: CASSAPLGGAEETQYF.